These T cell receptor beta chains were read from a single sample in a study of cytomegalovirus exposure and HLA in healthy donors. Data came from immunoSEQ multiplex PCR; TCRdb stores just in-frame clones and leaves some out. The sample contains 150,000 to 180,000 clones, under 85% of which appear only once. Sequencing used PBMCs. The source is a man aged 18 to 29 in good health and CMV-seronegative. The CDR3 runs from the conserved cysteine through the conserved F or W. Each record gives: clone size, J gene, D gene, V gene, CDR3 DNA, CDR3 protein. D genes are given only for firm matches. Size is stated for part of the rows, as once, few or many counts, or as a class when the clone is expanded.

- | TRBJ1-1 | TRBD1 | TRBV7-9 | TGTGCCAGCAGCCACATCACAGGGGGCTTAGGGGACGACACTGAAGCTTTCTTT | CASSHITGGLGDDTEAFF
- | TRBJ1-4 | - | TRBV29-1 | TGCAGCGTCATGGACGGACTTAATGAAAAACTGTTTTTT | CSVMDGLNEKLFF
few | TRBJ2-2 | - | TRBV2 | TGTGCCAGCAGTGATGGGGGCTACACCGGGGAGCTGTTTTTT | CASSDGGYTGELFF
many | TRBJ2-6 | - | TRBV19 | TGTGCCAGTAGTATCCCCGAGGGCGGGGCCAACGTCCTGACTTTC | CASSIPEGGANVLTF
- | TRBJ2-5 | TRBD1 | TRBV6-1 | TGTGCCAGCAGTCAAGGACAGGGGGCGAGGTTTGAGACCCAGTACTTC | CASSQGQGARFETQYF
- | TRBJ1-6 | - | TRBV6-5 | TGTGCCAGCAGTTACCGAGAGAATTCCTATAATTCACCCCTCCACTTT | CASSYRENSYNSPLHF
- | TRBJ2-5 | TRBD2 | TRBV15 | TGTGCCACCAGCATTCGAAAGGGGGCACTAGCGGGGGTAAAGACCCAGTACTTC | CATSIRKGALAGVKTQYF
- | TRBJ2-4 | - | TRBV5-1 | TGCGCCAGCAGCTTGGAGAGAAACAGTCAGTACTTC | CASSLERNSQYF
- | TRBJ1-6 | - | TRBV11-2 | TGTGCCAGCAGTCCCGGGAGCTCCTATAATTCACCCCTCCACTTT | CASSPGSSYNSPLHF
few | TRBJ2-2 | - | TRBV6-5 | TGTGCCAGCAGTTTCCGGGAACCGAACACCGGGGAGCTGTTTTTT | CASSFREPNTGELFF
few | TRBJ2-1 | - | TRBV4-1 | TGCGCCAGCAGCCGATTGACAGACTTCTCCTACAATGAGCAGTTCTTC | CASSRLTDFSYNEQFF
- | TRBJ2-2 | TRBD2 | TRBV4-1 | TGCGCCAGCAGCCAAGACCCGGGGGGGCCGAGCACCGGGGAGCTGTTTTTT | CASSQDPGGPSTGELFF
- | TRBJ2-1 | TRBD2 | TRBV7-2 | TGTGCCAGCAGCTTAACTAGCGGGGTCTATGAGCAGTTCTTC | CASSLTSGVYEQFF
- | TRBJ1-5 | TRBD1 | TRBV23-1 | TGCGCCAGCACCCCACTGAGCTCCCGACAGGGGAGTCAGCCCCAGCATTTT | CASTPLSSRQGSQPQHF
once | TRBJ2-2 | - | TRBV7-9 | TGTGCCAGCAGCTTCGGGGGGAACACCGGGGAGCTGTTTTTT | CASSFGGNTGELFF
- | TRBJ1-2 | - | TRBV30 | TGTGCCTGGAGAGGCCGTAGCGCCCCTAACTATGGCTACACCTTC | CAWRGRSAPNYGYTF
- | TRBJ2-2 | - | TRBV11-3 | TGTGCCAGCAGCTTCCGGGACGGGGAGCTGTTTTTT | CASSFRDGELFF
- | TRBJ1-3 | - | TRBV2 | TGTGCCAGCAGTGAAGCGCTTCGGAACCATCTAGCCTCTGGAAACACCATATATTTT | CASSEALRNHLASGNTIYF
few | TRBJ1-4 | - | TRBV19 | TGTGCCAGTAGACAGACAACTAATGAAAAACTGTTTTTT | CASRQTTNEKLFF
once | TRBJ2-2 | TRBD1 | TRBV10-3 | TGTGCCATCAGGACAGGGGGGGACACCGGGGAGCTGTTTTTT | CAIRTGGDTGELFF
- | TRBJ2-5 | TRBD2 | TRBV10-3 | TGTGCCATCTCCAGGGAGGGGGAGACCCAGTACTTC | CAISREGETQYF
few | TRBJ2-1 | TRBD2 | TRBV11-2 | TGTGCCAGCAGCTTAGGTAGCGGGGGGGGCAATGAGCAGTTCTTC | CASSLGSGGGNEQFF
- | TRBJ1-2 | TRBD1 | TRBV27 | TGTGCCAGGAAGCAGGGGGCTAACTATGGCTACACCTTC | CARKQGANYGYTF
- | TRBJ2-1 | - | TRBV27 | TGTGCCAGCAGTTTAATTGGGCTCGAGCAGTTCTTC | CASSLIGLEQFF
- | TRBJ1-2 | - | TRBV4-1 | TGCGCCAGCAGCCAAGACGTACAGAAAACTAACTATGGCTACACCTTC | CASSQDVQKTNYGYTF
- | TRBJ1-2 | TRBD1 | TRBV19 | TGTGCCAGTAGTATAGCAAGACAGGGAAGCTATGGCTACACCTTC | CASSIARQGSYGYTF
- | TRBJ1-2 | - | TRBV28 | TGTGCCACCCGGGACATGGCTAACTATGGCTACACCTTC | CATRDMANYGYTF
- | TRBJ2-3 | TRBD2 | TRBV5-1 | TGCGCCAGCAGCTTGGCCGGCGGTAGCGGGGGTTGGACAGATACGCAGTATTTT | CASSLAGGSGGWTDTQYF
- | TRBJ2-1 | TRBD2 | TRBV11-1 | TGTGCCAGCAGCCGAGGCGGCGGGGGGCGGTCCTACAATGAGCAGTTCTTC | CASSRGGGGRSYNEQFF
once | TRBJ2-5 | TRBD1 | TRBV13 | TGTGCCAGCAGCCCGCAGACAGGGCCAGAGACCCAGTACTTC | CASSPQTGPETQYF
- | TRBJ1-5 | - | TRBV28 | TGTGCCAGCATGGGGCGCCGTCATCAGCCCCAGCATTTT | CASMGRRHQPQHF
- | TRBJ1-1 | - | TRBV29-1 | TGCAGCGTTGAAGTACTGAGTGTAGCTTTCTTT | CSVEVLSVAFF
- | TRBJ2-1 | - | TRBV4-1 | TGCGCCAGCTCAAGGACAGATGAGCAGTTCTTC | CASSRTDEQFF
few | TRBJ2-1 | - | TRBV4-2 | TGTGCCAGCAGCCCCACATCGGACAGCTACAATGAGCAGTTCTTC | CASSPTSDSYNEQFF
- | TRBJ1-1 | - | TRBV2 | TGTGCCAGCAGTGAAGAAGCCAGGGGTTGGGGCCTGGACACTGAAGCTTTCTTT | CASSEEARGWGLDTEAFF
- | TRBJ1-1 | TRBD1 | TRBV5-6 | TGTGCCAGCAGCCCCGTCGGACAGGGAGGCACTGAAGCTTTCTTT | CASSPVGQGGTEAFF
- | TRBJ1-5 | TRBD1 | TRBV6-1 | TGTGCCAGCAGTTGGAGGGGGCCCAATCAGCCCCAGCATTTT | CASSWRGPNQPQHF
few | TRBJ1-4 | - | TRBV19 | TGTGCCAGTAGTATCTCCGTGGGCCCTAATGAAAAACTGTTTTTT | CASSISVGPNEKLFF
- | TRBJ1-1 | TRBD1 | TRBV6-5 | TGTGCCAGCAGTTACTCGCAGGGGGCCGCTGAAGCTTTCTTT | CASSYSQGAAEAFF
- | TRBJ2-5 | - | TRBV9 | TGTGCCAGCAGCGTAGGTTGGGGGCTTATAGGCGAGACCCAGTACTTC | CASSVGWGLIGETQYF
- | TRBJ2-2 | - | TRBV9 | TGTGCCAGCAGCGTAGAGGTGGGGGGTACCGGGGAGCTGTTTTTT | CASSVEVGGTGELFF
few | TRBJ1-1 | - | TRBV7-9 | TGTGCCAGCACCCTAAACACTGAAGCTTTCTTT | CASTLNTEAFF
- | TRBJ2-5 | TRBD1 | TRBV29-1 | TGCAGCGTTGAGGGGATCGACAGGGTTCGGACCCAGTACTTC | CSVEGIDRVRTQYF
- | TRBJ2-7 | - | TRBV19 | TGTGCCAGTAGTATAGGGGGCAGACCCTACGAGCAGTACTTC | CASSIGGRPYEQYF
- | TRBJ2-7 | TRBD1 | TRBV5-1 | TGCGCCAGCAGCTCGGGACAGGGAGGCTACGAGCAGTACTTC | CASSSGQGGYEQYF
few | TRBJ1-5 | - | TRBV5-8 | TGTGCCAGCAGCCTGTATAGCAATCAGCCCCAGCATTTT | CASSLYSNQPQHF
once | TRBJ2-1 | TRBD1 | TRBV6-5 | TGTGCCAGCGGACGTACGGGACAGGGAAACAATGAGCAGTTCTTC | CASGRTGQGNNEQFF